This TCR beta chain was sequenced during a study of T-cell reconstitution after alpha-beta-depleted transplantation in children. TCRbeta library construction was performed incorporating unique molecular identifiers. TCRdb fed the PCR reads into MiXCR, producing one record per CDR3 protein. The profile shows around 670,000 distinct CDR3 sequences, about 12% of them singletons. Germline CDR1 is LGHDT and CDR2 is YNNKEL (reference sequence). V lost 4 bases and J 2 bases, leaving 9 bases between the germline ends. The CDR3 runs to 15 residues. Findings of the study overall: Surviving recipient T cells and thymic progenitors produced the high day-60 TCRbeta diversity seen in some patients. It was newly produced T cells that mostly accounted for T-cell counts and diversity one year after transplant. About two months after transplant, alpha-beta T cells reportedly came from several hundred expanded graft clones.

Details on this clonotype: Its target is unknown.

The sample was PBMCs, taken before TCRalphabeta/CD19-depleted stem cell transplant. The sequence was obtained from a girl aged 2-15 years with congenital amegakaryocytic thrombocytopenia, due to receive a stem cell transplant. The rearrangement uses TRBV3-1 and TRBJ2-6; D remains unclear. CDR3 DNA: TGTGCCAGCAGCCTAGGGCACCCTGGGGCCAACGTCCTGACTTTC. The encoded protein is CASSLGHPGANVLTF.